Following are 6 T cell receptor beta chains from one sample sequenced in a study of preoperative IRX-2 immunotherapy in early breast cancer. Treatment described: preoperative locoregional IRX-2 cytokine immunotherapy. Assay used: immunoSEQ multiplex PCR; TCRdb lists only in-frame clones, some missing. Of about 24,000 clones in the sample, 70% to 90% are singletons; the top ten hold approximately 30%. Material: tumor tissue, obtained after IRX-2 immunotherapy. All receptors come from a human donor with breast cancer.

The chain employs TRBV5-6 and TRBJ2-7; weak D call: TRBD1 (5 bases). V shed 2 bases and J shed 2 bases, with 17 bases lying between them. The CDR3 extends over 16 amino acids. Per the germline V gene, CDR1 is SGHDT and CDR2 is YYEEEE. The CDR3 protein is CASSFSGFRTTYEQYF. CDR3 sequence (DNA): TGTGCCAGCAGCTTTTCAGGGTTTCGGACAACCTACGAGCAGTACTTC.

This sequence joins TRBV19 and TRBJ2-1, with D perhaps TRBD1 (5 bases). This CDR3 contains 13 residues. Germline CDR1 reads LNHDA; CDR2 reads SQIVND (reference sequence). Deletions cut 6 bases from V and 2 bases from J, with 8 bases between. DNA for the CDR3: TGTGCCAGTAGCAGGGTGGCCTACAATGAGCAGTTCTTC. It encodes CASSRVAYNEQFF.

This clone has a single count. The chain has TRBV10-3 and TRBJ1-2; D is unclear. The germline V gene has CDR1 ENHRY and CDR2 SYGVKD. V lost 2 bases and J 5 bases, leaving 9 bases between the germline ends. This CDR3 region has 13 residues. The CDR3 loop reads CAISEQRSYGYTF. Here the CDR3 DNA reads TGTGCCATCAGTGAGCAGAGATCTTATGGCTACACCTTC.

The CDR3 spells CASSNTYEQYV. The CDR3 DNA sequence: TGTGCCAGCAGTAACACCTACGAGCAGTACGTC. The V gene is TRBV27, the J gene TRBJ2-7; D is unclear. From germline, CDR1 is MNHEY and CDR2 SMNVEV (reference sequence). Trimming took 5 bases from V and 2 from J, leaving 4 bases between them. The CDR3 runs 11 residues.

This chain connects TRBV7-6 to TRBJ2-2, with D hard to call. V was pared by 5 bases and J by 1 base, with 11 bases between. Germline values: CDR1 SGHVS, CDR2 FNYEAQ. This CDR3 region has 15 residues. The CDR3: CASSPRTENTGELFF. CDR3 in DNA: TGTGCCAGCAGCCCCCGGACGGAGAACACCGGGGAGCTGTTTTTT.

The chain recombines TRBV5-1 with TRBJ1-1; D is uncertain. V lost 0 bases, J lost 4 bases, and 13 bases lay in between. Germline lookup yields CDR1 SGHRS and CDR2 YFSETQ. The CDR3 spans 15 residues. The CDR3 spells CASSLALGRGTEAFF. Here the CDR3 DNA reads TGCGCCAGCAGCTTGGCCCTGGGCCGTGGCACTGAAGCTTTCTTT. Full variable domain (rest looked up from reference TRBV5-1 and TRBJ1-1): KAGVTQTPRYLIKTRGQQVTLSCSPISGHRSVSWYQQTPGQGLQFLFEYFSETQRNKGNFPGRFSGRQFSNSRSEMNVSTLELGDSALYLCASSLALGRGTEAFFGQGTRLTVV.